The text below deals with one TCR beta chain. Its antigen is unknown. The sample is drawn from a study of T cell repertoires in cytomegalovirus infection. Study as a whole: Well-studied HLA-B-restricted epitopes and recently identified HLA-C-restricted epitopes of CMV were both used in the study. Public TCR beta signatures provided an indication of both CMV infection and a matching HLA type.

TCRdb analysed the reads with MiXCR anew, one entry per CDR3 protein. The data show 45,000 to 50,000 distinct CDR3 sequences, about a fifth seen once. Findings and limits, study-wide: Ex vivo responses were dominated by HLA-C-restricted CMV-specific TCR beta clonotypes. Cumulative public TCR beta family frequency identified carriers of CMV plus the relevant HLA.

The CDR3 is 16 residues long. The germline V and J ends were trimmed by 6 bases and 5 bases, with 21 bases remaining between them. Sequenced material: CD8+ T cells from cultured PBMCs, taken from culture after CMV antigen stimulation. This TCR was recovered from a human donor in good health (CMV status not recorded). Some clones in this sample may be carry-over from other donors' samples. J is TRBJ2-3 and V is TRBV12-3 or TRBV12-4, with D perhaps assigned TRBD1 or TRBD2 (5 bases each). In DNA form, the CDR3 reads TGTGCCAGCAGCTATACCCCACCGGGACGGGGAGATACGCAGTATTTT. It translates to CASSYTPPGRGDTQYF.